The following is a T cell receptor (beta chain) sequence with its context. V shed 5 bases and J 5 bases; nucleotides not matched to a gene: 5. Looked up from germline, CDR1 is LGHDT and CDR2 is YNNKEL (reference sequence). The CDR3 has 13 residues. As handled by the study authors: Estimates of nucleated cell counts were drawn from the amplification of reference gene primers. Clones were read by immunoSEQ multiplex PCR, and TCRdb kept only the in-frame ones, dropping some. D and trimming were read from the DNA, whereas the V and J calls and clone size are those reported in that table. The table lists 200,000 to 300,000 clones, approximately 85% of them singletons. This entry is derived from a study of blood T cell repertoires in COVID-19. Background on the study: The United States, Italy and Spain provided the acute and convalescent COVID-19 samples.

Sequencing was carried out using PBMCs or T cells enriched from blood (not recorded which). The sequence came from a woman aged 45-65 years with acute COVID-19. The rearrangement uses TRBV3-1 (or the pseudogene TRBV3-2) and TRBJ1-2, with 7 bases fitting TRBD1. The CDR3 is CASSSRQGYGYTF. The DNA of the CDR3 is TGTGCCAGCAGCTCACGACAGGGTTATGGCTACACCTTC.